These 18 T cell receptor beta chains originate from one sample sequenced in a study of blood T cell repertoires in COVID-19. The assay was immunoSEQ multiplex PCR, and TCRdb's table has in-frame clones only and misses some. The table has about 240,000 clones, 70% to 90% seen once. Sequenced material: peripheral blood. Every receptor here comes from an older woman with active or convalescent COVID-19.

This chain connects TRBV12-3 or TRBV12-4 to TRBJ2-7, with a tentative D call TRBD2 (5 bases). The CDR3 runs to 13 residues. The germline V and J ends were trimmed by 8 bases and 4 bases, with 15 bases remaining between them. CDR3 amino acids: CASASSSSYEQYF. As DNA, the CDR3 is TGTGCCAGCGCTAGCAGCTCTTCTTACGAGCAGTACTTC.

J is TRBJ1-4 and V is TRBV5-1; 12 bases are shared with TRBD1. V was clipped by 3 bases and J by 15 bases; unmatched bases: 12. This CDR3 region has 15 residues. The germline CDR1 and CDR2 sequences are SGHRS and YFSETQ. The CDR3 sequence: CASSSSGTGGAEVFF. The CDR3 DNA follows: TGCGCCAGCAGCTCATCCGGGACAGGGGGCGCGGAGGTGTTTTTT.

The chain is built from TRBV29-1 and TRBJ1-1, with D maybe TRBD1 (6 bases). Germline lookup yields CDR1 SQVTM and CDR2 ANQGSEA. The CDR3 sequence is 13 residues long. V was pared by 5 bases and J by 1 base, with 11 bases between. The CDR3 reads CSVLRGQNTEAFF. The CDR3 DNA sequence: TGCAGCGTTTTAAGGGGACAGAACACTGAAGCTTTCTTT.

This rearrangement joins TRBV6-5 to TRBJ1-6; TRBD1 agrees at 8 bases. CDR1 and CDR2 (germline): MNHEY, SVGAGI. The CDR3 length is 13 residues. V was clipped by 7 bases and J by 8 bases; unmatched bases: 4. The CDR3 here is CASTGGADSPLHF. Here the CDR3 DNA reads TGTGCCAGCACAGGGGGCGCAGATTCACCCCTCCACTTT.

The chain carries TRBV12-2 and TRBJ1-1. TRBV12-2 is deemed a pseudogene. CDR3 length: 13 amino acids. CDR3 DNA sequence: TGTGCAAGTCGCTCTTCCCCTTTTTCGGAAGCTTTCTTT. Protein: CASRSSPFSEAFF.

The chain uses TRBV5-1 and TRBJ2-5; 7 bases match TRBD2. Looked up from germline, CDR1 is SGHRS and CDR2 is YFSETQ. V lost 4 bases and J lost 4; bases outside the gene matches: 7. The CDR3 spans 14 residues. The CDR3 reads CASSLPGGIETQYF. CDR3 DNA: TGCGCCAGCAGCCTACCCGGGGGGATAGAGACCCAGTACTTC.

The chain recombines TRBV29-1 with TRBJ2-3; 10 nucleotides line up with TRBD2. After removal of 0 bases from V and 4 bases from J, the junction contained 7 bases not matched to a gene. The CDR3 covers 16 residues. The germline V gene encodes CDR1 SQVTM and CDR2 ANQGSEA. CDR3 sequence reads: CSVEDRSGGGSDTQYF. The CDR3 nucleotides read TGCAGCGTTGAAGATCGAAGCGGGGGGGGTTCAGATACGCAGTATTTT.

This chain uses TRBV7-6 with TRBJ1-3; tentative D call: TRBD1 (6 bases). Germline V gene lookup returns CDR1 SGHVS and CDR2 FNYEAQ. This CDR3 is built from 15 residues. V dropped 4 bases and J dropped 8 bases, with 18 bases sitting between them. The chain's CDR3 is CASSSQGRAGDTIYF. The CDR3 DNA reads TGTGCCAGCAGCTCTCAGGGGCGGGCGGGTGACACCATATATTTT.

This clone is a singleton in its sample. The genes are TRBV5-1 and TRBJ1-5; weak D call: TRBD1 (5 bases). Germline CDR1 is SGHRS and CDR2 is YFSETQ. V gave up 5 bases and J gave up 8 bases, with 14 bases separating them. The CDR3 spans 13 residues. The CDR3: CASSITGVEPQHF. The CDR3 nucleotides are TGCGCCAGCAGTATTACAGGAGTAGAGCCCCAGCATTTT.

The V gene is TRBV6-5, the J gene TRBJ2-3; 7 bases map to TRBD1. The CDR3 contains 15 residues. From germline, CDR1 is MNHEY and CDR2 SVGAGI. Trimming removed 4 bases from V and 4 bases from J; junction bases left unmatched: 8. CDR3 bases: TGTGCCAGCAGTTGGAGACAGGGACCCGCAGATACGCAGTATTTT. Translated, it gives CASSWRQGPADTQYF.

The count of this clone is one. CDR3 residues: CASSATSGDWSTQYF. As DNA, the CDR3 is TGCGCCAGCAGTGCGACTAGCGGGGACTGGAGTACGCAGTATTTT. V usage is TRBV10-2 and J usage is TRBJ2-3, with 11 bases aligning to TRBD2. Germline-derived CDR1 and CDR2 are WSHSY and SAAADI. V lost 4 bases, J lost 8 bases, and 8 bases stayed unmatched. This CDR3 comprises 15 residues.

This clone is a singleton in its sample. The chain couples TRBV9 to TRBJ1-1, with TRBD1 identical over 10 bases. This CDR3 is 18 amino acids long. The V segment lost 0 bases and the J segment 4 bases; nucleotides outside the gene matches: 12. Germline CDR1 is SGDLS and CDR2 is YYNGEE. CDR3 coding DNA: TGTGCCAGCAGCGTAGACGCCGGGACAGGGGAGTGGGGCACTGAAGCTTTCTTT. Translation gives CASSVDAGTGEWGTEAFF.

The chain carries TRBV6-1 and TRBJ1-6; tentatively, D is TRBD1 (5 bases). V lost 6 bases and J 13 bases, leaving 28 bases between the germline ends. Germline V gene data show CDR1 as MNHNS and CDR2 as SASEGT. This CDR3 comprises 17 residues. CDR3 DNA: TGTGCCAGCAGAGAACCCGCCGGGGGGGTACTCCTTAGGCCCCTCCACTTT. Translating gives CASREPAGGVLLRPLHF.

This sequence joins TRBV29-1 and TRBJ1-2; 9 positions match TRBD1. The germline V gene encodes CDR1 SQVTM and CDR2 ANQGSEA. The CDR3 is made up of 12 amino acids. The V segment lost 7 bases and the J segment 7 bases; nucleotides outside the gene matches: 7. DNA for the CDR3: TGCAGCGCGCGGGACAGGGACTTTGGCTACACCTTC. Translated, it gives CSARDRDFGYTF.

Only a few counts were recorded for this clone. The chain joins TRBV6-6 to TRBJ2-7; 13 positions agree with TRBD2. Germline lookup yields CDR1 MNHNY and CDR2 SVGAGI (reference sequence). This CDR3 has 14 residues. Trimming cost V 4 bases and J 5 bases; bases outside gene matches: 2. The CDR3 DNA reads TGTGCCAGCAGTTGGACTAGCGGGGGCAACGAGCAGTACTTC. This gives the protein CASSWTSGGNEQYF.

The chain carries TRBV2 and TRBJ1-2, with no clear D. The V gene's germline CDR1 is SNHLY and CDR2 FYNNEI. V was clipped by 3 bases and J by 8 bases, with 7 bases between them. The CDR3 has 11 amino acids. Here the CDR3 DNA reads TGTGCCAGCAGTGAGACGGGGGGCTACACCTTC. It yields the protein CASSETGGYTF.

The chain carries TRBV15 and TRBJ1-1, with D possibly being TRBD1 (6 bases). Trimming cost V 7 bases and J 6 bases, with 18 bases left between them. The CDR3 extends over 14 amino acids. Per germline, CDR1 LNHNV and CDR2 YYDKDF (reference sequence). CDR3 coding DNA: TGTGCCACCACAGATATTTCACAGGGCCCTGAAGCTTTCTTT. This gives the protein CATTDISQGPEAFF.

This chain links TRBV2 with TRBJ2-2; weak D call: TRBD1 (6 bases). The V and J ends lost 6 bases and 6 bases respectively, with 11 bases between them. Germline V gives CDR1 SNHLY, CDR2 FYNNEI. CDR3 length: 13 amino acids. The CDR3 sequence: CASRAGVAGELFF. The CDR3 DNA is TGTGCCAGCAGGGCAGGGGTGGCCGGGGAGCTGTTTTTT.